This TCR beta chain was obtained from a study of PD-L1 blockade in urothelial cancer. Study-level background: Most patients, about 85% of the roughly 29, were males with bladder-origin cancer. Patients' histories included 0 to 3 prior chemotherapy regimens.

Documented time point: peripheral blood 6 weeks after treatment start. Each patient contributed between 1 and 8 total time points of blood mononuclear cells, pretreatment and during treatment. Added to each PCR by spiking were synthetic TCR analog templates. Sequenced by immunoSEQ multiplex PCR; TCRdb stores in-frame clones only, minus some. The sample contains about 130,000 clones, 86% of which appear only once. Trimming took off 0 bases at V and 4 bases at J, with 16 bases between the two ends. The CDR3 contains 16 residues. CDR1 SGHDT and CDR2 YYEEEE come from the germline V gene. This TCR came from a middle-aged man with urothelial cancer. The source material was PBMCs, sampled around atezolizumab (anti-PD-L1) treatment. This chain joins TRBV5-6 and TRBJ1-2, with D possibly TRBD1 on 6 matching bases. CDR3 nucleotides: TGTGCCAGCAGCTTGGTGGCAGGGGTTGGGGGCTATGGCTACACCTTC. Residues: CASSLVAGVGGYGYTF. Complete variable domain (other parts from reference TRBV5-6 and TRBJ1-2): DAGVTQSPTHLIKTRGQQVTLRCSPKSGHDTVSWYQQALGQGPQFIFQYYEEEERQRGNFPDRFSGHQFPNYSSELNVNALLLGDSALYLCASSLVAGVGGYGYTFGSGTRLTVV.